These 10 T cell receptor beta chains share one sample of origin, sequenced in a study of identical twins. TCRdb redid the calling of the 5' RACE reads with MiXCR, one entry per CDR3 protein. The table includes 1,800,000 or so distinct CDR3 sequences, around a third detected once. The sequenced sample consisted of cord blood. These receptors all come from a newborn girl in good health.

This chain connects TRBV20-1 to TRBJ2-1; D is possibly TRBD1 or TRBD2 (7 bases each). Between the trimmed V and J ends, which lost 5 bases and 0 bases, there was a span of 17 bases. The V gene's germline CDR1 is DFQATT and CDR2 SNEGSKA (reference sequence). The CDR3 runs 16 residues. Here the CDR3 DNA reads TGCAGTGCTCCGACAGGGCGGGGGAGCTCCTACAATGAGCAGTTCTTC. Its protein is CSAPTGRGSSYNEQFF.

The rearrangement links TRBV4-1 to TRBJ2-1; D not resolved. Germline V gives CDR1 MGHRA, CDR2 YSYEKL. The CDR3 consists of 17 residues. Trimming removed 5 bases at V and 8 bases at J, with 25 bases between. The CDR3 sequence is CASSSRPIPVQSDEQFF. CDR3 coding DNA: TGCGCCAGCAGCTCCCGTCCCATTCCCGTCCAGTCCGATGAGCAGTTCTTC.

This clonotype was recorded at least ten times. This chain connects TRBV5-1 to TRBJ2-3, with TRBD1 matching 7 bases. Germline loops: CDR1 SGHRS, CDR2 YFSETQ. The CDR3 is 14 amino acids. V gave up 3 bases and J gave up 2 bases; unmatched junction bases: 3. The DNA of the CDR3 is TGCGCCAGCAGCTCCGGACAGGACACAGATACGCAGTATTTT. This sequence encodes CASSSGQDTDTQYF.

The genes are TRBV28 and TRBJ1-2; D possibly corresponds to TRBD1 (6 bases). Germline CDR1 reads MDHEN; CDR2 reads SYDVKM. The CDR3 runs to 11 residues. V lost 9 bases and J 6 bases, leaving 11 bases between the germline ends. DNA for the CDR3: TGTGCCAGTTGCAGGGGAAATGGCTACACCTTC. It is translated as CASCRGNGYTF.

This clonotype was observed a few times. This sequence joins TRBV12-3 or TRBV12-4 and TRBJ1-6; 7 bases map to TRBD1. The CDR3 covers 17 residues. The junction had 6 bases not matched to a gene; V was cut back by 3 bases and J by 1 base. CDR3 loop: CASSFRWTGSYNSPLHF. The CDR3 DNA reads as TGTGCCAGCAGTTTTCGGTGGACAGGATCCTATAATTCACCCCTCCACTTT.

V usage is TRBV5-5 and J usage is TRBJ2-3, with D maybe TRBD1 (6 bases). The germline V gene has CDR1 SGHKS and CDR2 YYEKEE (reference sequence). The germline V and J ends were trimmed by 4 bases and 4 bases, with 19 bases remaining between them. The CDR3 length is 16 residues. CDR3 sequence reads: CASSTTGSNRPDTQYF. The DNA for the CDR3 is TGTGCCAGCAGCACCACAGGGTCCAATCGCCCAGATACGCAGTATTTT.

Written as DNA, the CDR3 is TGTGCCAGCAGGTGGACAGGCTCCTACGAGCAGTACTTC. This translates into CASRWTGSYEQYF. The gene calls are TRBV28 and TRBJ2-7, with TRBD1 matching 7 bases. After removal of 6 bases from V and 0 bases from J, the junction contained 2 bases not matched to a gene. CDR3 length: 13 amino acids. Germline values: CDR1 MDHEN, CDR2 SYDVKM. The whole variable domain, filled in from reference TRBV28 and TRBJ2-7, reads DVKVTQSSRYLVKRTGEKVFLECVQDMDHENMFWYRQDPGLGLRLIYFSYDVKMKEKGDIPEGYSVSREKKERFSLILESASTNQTSMYLCASRWTGSYEQYFGPGTRLTVT.

V is TRBV5-1 and J is TRBJ2-1; a possible D gene is TRBD1 (6 bases). The germline CDR1 and CDR2 sequences are SGHRS and YFSETQ. V lost 7 bases, J lost 3 bases, and 14 bases lay in between. The CDR3 length is 14 residues. The CDR3 DNA is TGCGCCAGCGTCCCCGGGACAAACTACAATGAGCAGTTCTTC. It specifies CASVPGTNYNEQFF.

The chain couples TRBV3-1 to TRBJ2-7; D perhaps matches TRBD1 (6 bases). The CDR3 is 16 amino acids. V lost 0 bases and J lost 0, with 12 bases in between. Germline-derived CDR1 and CDR2 are LGHDT and YNNKEL (reference sequence). DNA of the CDR3: TGTGCCAGCAGCCAAGAAACTCAGGGGATCTCCTACGAGCAGTACTTC. Translated, it gives CASSQETQGISYEQYF.

Written as DNA, the CDR3 is TGTGCCAGCAGTTTAAAGGCAGGGGGTGGCTACACCTTC. As protein: CASSLKAGGGYTF. The chain couples TRBV27 to TRBJ1-2; TRBD1 matches at 7 bases. Germline CDR1 reads MNHEY; CDR2 reads SMNVEV (reference sequence). The CDR3 contains 13 residues. J was trimmed by 7 bases and V by 2 bases; bases with no gene match: 4.